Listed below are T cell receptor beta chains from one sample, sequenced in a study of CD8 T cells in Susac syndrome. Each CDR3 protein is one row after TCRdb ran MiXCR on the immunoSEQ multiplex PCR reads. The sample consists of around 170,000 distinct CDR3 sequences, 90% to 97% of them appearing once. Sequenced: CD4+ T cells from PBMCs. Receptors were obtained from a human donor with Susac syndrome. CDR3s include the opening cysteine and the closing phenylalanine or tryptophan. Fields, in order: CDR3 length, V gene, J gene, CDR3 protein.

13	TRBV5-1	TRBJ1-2	CASSIDVNYGYTF
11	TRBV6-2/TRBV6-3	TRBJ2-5	CASSWSETQYF
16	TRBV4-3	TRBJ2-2	CASSQRASGNTGELFF
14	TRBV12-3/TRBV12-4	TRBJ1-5	CASSFRQNNQPQHF
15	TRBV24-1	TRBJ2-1	CATSDFLGANNEQFF
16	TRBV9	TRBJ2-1	CASSGRLAGGNNEQFF
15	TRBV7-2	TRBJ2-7	CASSLLGQGPYEQYF
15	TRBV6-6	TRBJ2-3	CASSYTGGGTDTQYF
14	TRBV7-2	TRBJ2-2	CASSLQGAVGELFF
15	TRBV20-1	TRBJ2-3	CSAVPGQGVRLTQYF
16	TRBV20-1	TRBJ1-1	CSARGPPGQGFTEAFF
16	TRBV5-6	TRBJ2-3	CASSLTSGGAGDTQYF
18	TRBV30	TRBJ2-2	CAWSKLAGAPQNTGELFF
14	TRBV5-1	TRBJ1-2	CASTPTGSYYGYTF
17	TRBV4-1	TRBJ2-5	CASSQDSAGGGQETQYF
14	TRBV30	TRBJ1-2	CAWSVQGAGYGYTF
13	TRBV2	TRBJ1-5	CASSEASGTPQHF
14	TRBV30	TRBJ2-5	CAWSETTGKETQYF
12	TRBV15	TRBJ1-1	CATSRDRFEAFF
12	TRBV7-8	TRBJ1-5	CASSLEPQPQHF
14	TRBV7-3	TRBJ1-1	CASSPGVGYTEAFF
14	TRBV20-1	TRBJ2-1	CSAQSGGGYNEQFF
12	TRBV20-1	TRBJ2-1	CSAESSYNEQFF
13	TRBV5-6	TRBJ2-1	CASSSPVRREQFF
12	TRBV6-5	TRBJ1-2	CASRRANYGYTF
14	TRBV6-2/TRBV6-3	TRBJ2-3	CASSWDVNTDTQYF
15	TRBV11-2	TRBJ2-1	CASSFGLGEINEQFF
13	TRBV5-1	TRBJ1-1	CASSLDEATEAFF
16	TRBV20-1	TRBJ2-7	CSARDPGTGTSYEQYF
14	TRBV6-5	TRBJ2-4	CASTQGGGKNIQYF
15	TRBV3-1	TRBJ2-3	CASSQEVLLTDTQYF
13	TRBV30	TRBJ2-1	CACDRALNNEQFF
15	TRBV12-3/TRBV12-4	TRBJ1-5	CASSSVVGTDQPQHF
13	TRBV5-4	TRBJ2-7	CASSLGPGGEQYF
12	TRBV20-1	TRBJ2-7	CSAYDGLREQYF
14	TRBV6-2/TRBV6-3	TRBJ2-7	CASSWAGSFDEQYF
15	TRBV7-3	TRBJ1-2	CASSLEGQGTYGYTF